This TCR beta chain was sequenced during a study of blood T cell repertoires in COVID-19. Study as a whole: T cells, B-cell-depleted T cells, or PBMCs supplied cDNA or gDNA.

Germline V gene sequence: CDR1 LGHDT, CDR2 YNNKEL (reference sequence). This CDR3 is 13 amino acids long. V was shortened by 2 bases and J by 5 bases, with 9 bases between the two germline ends. Details on this clone: The same CDR3 can be traced to other DNA sequences in this sample.

Original processing notes: Amplification with reference gene primers provided the estimates of nucleated cell counts. Assay used: immunoSEQ multiplex PCR; TCRdb lists only in-frame clones, some missing. The D gene and trimming were derived from the DNA, and the V and J assignments and clone size from that table. The sample has some 250,000 clones, more than 70% seen once. The source material was peripheral blood. The source is an elderly man with acute or convalescent COVID-19. This chain links TRBV3-1 (or the pseudogene TRBV3-2) with TRBJ1-2; perhaps TRBD1 as D (5 bases). The CDR3 is CASSQQGNYGYTF. The CDR3 DNA reads TGTGCCAGCAGCCAACAGGGCAATTATGGCTACACCTTC.